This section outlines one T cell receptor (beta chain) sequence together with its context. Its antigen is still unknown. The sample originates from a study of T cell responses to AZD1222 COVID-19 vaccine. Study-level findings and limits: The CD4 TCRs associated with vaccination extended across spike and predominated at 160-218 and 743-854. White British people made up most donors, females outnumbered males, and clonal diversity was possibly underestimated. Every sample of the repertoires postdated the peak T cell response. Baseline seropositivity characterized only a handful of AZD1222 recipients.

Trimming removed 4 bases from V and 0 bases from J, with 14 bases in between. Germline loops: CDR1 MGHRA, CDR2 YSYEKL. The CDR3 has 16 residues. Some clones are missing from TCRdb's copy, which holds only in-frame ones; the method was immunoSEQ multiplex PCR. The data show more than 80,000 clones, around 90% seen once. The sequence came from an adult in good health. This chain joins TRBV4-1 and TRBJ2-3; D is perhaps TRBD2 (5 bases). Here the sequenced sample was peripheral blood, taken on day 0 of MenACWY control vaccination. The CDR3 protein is CASSRKAETSTDTQYF. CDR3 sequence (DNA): TGCGCCAGCAGCCGAAAAGCGGAAACTAGCACAGATACGCAGTATTTT.